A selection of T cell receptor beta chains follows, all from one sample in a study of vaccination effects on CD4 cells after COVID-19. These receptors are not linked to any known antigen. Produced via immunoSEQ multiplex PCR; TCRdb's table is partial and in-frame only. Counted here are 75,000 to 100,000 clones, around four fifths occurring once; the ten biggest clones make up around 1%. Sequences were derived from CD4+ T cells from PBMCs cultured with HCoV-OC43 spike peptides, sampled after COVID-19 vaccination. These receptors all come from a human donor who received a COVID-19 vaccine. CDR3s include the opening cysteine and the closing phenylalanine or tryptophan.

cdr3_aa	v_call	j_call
CASSFYGKETQYF	TRBV5-4	TRBJ2-5
CASSLVPLLAGGTDTQYF	TRBV5-1	TRBJ2-3
CASSLGPSSGGTDTQYF	TRBV5-1	TRBJ2-3
CASSHHGTTQETQYF	TRBV4-1	TRBJ2-5
CASSLEGDYNEQFF	TRBV5-1	TRBJ2-1
CASSMDGGLLYGYTF	TRBV27	TRBJ1-2
CASFDRANYGYTF	TRBV6-5	TRBJ1-2
CASSKDRGGNQPQHF	TRBV19	TRBJ1-5
CASSPGQLTSGNTIYF	TRBV18	TRBJ1-3
CARGRLALAKNIQYF	TRBV5-3	TRBJ2-4
CASSAGTGSSYNSPLHF	TRBV2	TRBJ1-6
CASSYPKTGAGNTIYF	TRBV6-6	TRBJ1-3
CASSRRPPNTGELFF	TRBV19	TRBJ2-2
CASRPDRVPYNEQFF	TRBV5-4	TRBJ2-1
CATSGTGRDGYTF	TRBV24-1	TRBJ1-2
CASSPLDRGSTEAFF	TRBV4-3	TRBJ1-1
CASSIGPGGAGELFF	TRBV19	TRBJ2-2
CASSLLPTPEDTQYF	TRBV5-1	TRBJ2-3
CASSDTEAFF	TRBV28	TRBJ1-1
CASSPQGVSQYF	TRBV18	TRBJ2-3
CASSYVQFNNEQFF	TRBV3-1/TRBV3-2	TRBJ2-1
CASSLNPGPNTGELFF	TRBV5-8	TRBJ2-2